These 11 T cell receptor beta chains came from one sample sequenced in a study of CD8+ T cells in alopecia areata. RNA was isolated and reverse transcribed to cDNA, the sequencing template. Sequenced by immunoSEQ multiplex PCR; TCRdb stores in-frame clones only, minus some. Counted here are fewer than 250,000 clones, about 64% occurring once; the ten biggest clones make up 4% to 4.5%. Treatment meaning: oral pan-JAK inhibitor, 5-10 mg twice daily. Here the sequenced sample was CD4+ T cells sorted from blood, taken at week 4, from a patient treated with tofacitinib. These receptors all come from a human donor with alopecia areata.

The chain has TRBV7-9 and TRBJ1-3; TRBD1 is a possible D gene (5 bases). The V gene's germline CDR1 is SEHNR and CDR2 FQNEAQ (reference sequence). Trimming removed 5 bases from V and 0 bases from J, with 11 bases in between. The CDR3 covers 15 residues. Here the CDR3 DNA reads TGTGCCAGCAGCACGGGACGGTACTCTGGAAACACCATATATTTT. Its protein is CASSTGRYSGNTIYF.

This clone was observed a handful of times. This chain uses TRBV29-1 with TRBJ2-5; D unclear. V lost 2 bases, J lost 5 bases, and 21 bases lay in between. Germline V gives CDR1 SQVTM, CDR2 ANQGSEA. This CDR3 contains 16 residues. The DNA for the CDR3 is TGCAGCGTTGAACAGGACCCTACTCGGCGGCGGGAGACCCAGTACTTC. Residues: CSVEQDPTRRRETQYF.

The V gene is TRBV30, the J gene TRBJ1-1; D not certain. The V end was cut by 0 bases, the J end by 0 bases, with 5 bases between. Germline CDR1 is GTSNPN and CDR2 is SVGIG (reference sequence). The CDR3 length is 13 residues. CDR3 DNA: TGTGCCTGGAGTGTTGAGGTGAACACTGAAGCTTTCTTT. Translation: CAWSVEVNTEAFF. Full variable domain (outside the CDR3, taken from reference TRBV30 and TRBJ1-1): SQTIHQWPATLVQPVGSPLSLECTVEGTSNPNLYWYRQAAGRGLQLLFYSVGIGQISSEVPQNLSASRPQDRQFILSSKKLLLSDSGFYLCAWSVEVNTEAFFGQGTRLTVV.

The V gene is TRBV15, the J gene TRBJ2-7, with unresolved D. The CDR3 has 16 residues. The V end lost 3 bases, the J end lost 5 bases, and 20 bases lay between the germline ends. Germline CDR1 reads LNHNV; CDR2 reads YYDKDF (reference sequence). DNA for the CDR3: TGTGCCACCAGCAGCTCCCCGGCCTTGCGCCGGGACGAGCAGTACTTC. As protein: CATSSSPALRRDEQYF. The full variable domain, completed using reference TRBV15 and TRBJ2-7, is DAMVIQNPRYQVTQFGKPVTLSCSQTLNHNVMYWYQQKSSQAPKLLFHYYDKDFNNEADTPDNFQSRRPNTSFCFLDIRSPGLGDTAMYLCATSSSPALRRDEQYFGPGTRLTVT.

V is TRBV14 and J is TRBJ1-6; TRBD1 matches at 10 bases. Germline-derived CDR1 and CDR2 are SGHDN and FVKESK. This CDR3 comprises 15 residues. The ends lost 2 bases at V and 10 bases at J; junction bases unmatched: 5. In DNA, the CDR3 is TGTGCCAGCAGCCAACCCGGGACAGGGGTATCACCCCTCCACTTT. Its protein is CASSQPGTGVSPLHF.

This clone was seen only a few times. The J gene is TRBJ2-5, the V gene TRBV18, with 10 nucleotides matching TRBD1. The CDR3 consists of 15 residues. Germline V lookup: CDR1 KGHSH, CDR2 LQKENI. With V trimmed by 2 bases and J by 4 bases, 4 bases remained unmatched. The CDR3 nucleotides read TGTGCCAGCTCACCAGGGACAGGGGTAGGAGAGACCCAGTACTTC. Translation gives CASSPGTGVGETQYF.

DNA for the CDR3: TGTGCCAGCAGCTTGGGCGTCTCCCTTGGATCGGGGGAGCTGTTTTTT. It translates to CASSLGVSLGSGELFF. The chain uses TRBV5-4 and TRBJ2-2; D gene unclear. In germline, CDR1 is SGHNT, CDR2 YYREEE (reference sequence). Trimming pared 0 bases from V and 8 bases from J, leaving 17 bases between. The CDR3 consists of 16 residues.

This clone was detected only a few times. The chain couples TRBV5-1 to TRBJ1-2; TRBD1 agrees at 8 bases. Looked up from germline, CDR1 is SGHRS and CDR2 is YFSETQ. J lost 7 bases, V lost 0 bases, and 5 bases had no gene match. This CDR3 region has 14 residues. The CDR3 sequence is CASSLDYRGVGYTF. The CDR3 DNA is TGCGCCAGCAGCTTGGATTACAGGGGGGTTGGCTACACCTTC.

This chain links TRBV10-3 with TRBJ2-5; tentatively, D is TRBD2 (5 bases). V lost 0 bases, J lost 2 bases, and 13 bases lay in between. Germline V lookup: CDR1 ENHRY, CDR2 SYGVKD. This CDR3 has 16 residues. The CDR3 loop is CAISESASRGQETQYF. DNA of the CDR3: TGTGCCATCAGTGAGTCGGCTAGCCGTGGGCAAGAGACCCAGTACTTC.

In its sample, this clone was seen a few times. The chain couples TRBV30 to TRBJ1-1, with unresolved D. Germline-derived CDR1 and CDR2 are GTSNPN and SVGIG (reference sequence). Deletions cut 1 base from V and 1 base from J, with 7 bases between. There are 13 residues in the CDR3. CDR3 loop: CAWSGTGNTEAFF. In DNA form, the CDR3 reads TGTGCCTGGAGTGGGACGGGGAACACTGAAGCTTTCTTT.

The J gene is TRBJ2-7, the V gene TRBV4-3; D unresolved. Between the trimmed V and J ends, which lost 2 bases and 2 bases, there was a span of 10 bases. This CDR3 has 14 amino acids. CDR1 is LGHNA, CDR2 YSLEER, per germline. The CDR3: CASSQNLAPYEQYF. The CDR3 DNA sequence: TGCGCCAGCAGCCAAAATCTTGCGCCCTACGAGCAGTACTTC.